Included here is one T cell receptor (beta chain) sequence, with context. This clone was seen many times. Its antigen has not been determined. Per-base qualities were not stored, and no clone one base away is much larger. The CDR3 covers 13 residues, taking in both the cysteine and the phenylalanine. Only CDR3 DNA remains: 39 bases, in frame from the first base. Based on the germline V gene, the CDR1 and CDR2 sequences are SGHDN and FVKESK. V loses 5 bases, J loses 2 bases, and the germline ends lie 9 bases apart. No patient had received any treatment before thyroid surgery. Using T-cell receptor beta sequencing, the study looked back at clinical samples from patients collected from about 2011 to 2018. The record originates from a study of metastatic and nonmetastatic thyroid tumors (dated by TCRdb to 2018 to 2020). Context from the whole study: Repertoires were compared across peripheral blood and tumor or nodule tissue samples from malignant and benign thyroid patients. What the research found in general, with its limitations: TCR beta diversity was reported as significantly higher in malignant tumors than in benign nodules, in both blood and tumor samples.

Preparation of the library involved PCR. Reads for this sample came from an Illumina HiSeq 4000. The TCR beta-chain CDR3 region of each patient was profiled by high-throughput sequencing. Per the source publication's procedure: The researchers built a classifier to tell apart papillary thyroid cancer patients with distant metastasis, based on CDR3 differences among clinicopathological groups. To measure repertoire diversity the researchers used the Shannon index, while the Morisita-Horn index served to gauge how similar the tumor and blood repertoires were. TCRdb reprocessing: public reads trimmed at Q25 with fastp, clones called with MiXCR, in-frame beta chains kept. TCRdb, not the original authors, processed these V and J calls. The sample table records approximately 79,000 clones; less than 10% of these occur just once. The top ten hold more than 8% of the sample.

The sequence was collected from a female donor with papillary thyroid cancer or a benign thyroid nodule (not recorded which). Some clones in this sample may be carry-over from other donors' samples. The rearrangement joined TRBV14 to TRBJ1-1; the D gene assignment is ambiguous. Input material: blood. The CDR3 corresponds to CASSGWGNTEAFF. In nucleotides, the sequence is TGTGCCAGCAGCGGGTGGGGTAACACTGAAGCTTTCTTT.